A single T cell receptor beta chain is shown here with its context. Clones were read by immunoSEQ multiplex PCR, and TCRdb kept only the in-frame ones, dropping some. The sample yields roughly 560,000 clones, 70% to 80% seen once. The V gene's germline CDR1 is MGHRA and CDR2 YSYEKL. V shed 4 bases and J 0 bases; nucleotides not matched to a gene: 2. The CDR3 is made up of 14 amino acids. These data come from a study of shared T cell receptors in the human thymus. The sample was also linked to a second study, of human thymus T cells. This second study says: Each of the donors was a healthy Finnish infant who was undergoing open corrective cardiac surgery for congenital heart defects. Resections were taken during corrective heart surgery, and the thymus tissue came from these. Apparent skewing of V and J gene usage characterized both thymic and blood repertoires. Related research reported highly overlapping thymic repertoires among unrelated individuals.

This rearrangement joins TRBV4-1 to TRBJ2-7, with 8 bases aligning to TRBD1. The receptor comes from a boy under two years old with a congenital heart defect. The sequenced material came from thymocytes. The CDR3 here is CASSRTGSSYEQYF. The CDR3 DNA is TGCGCCAGCAGCCGGACAGGGAGCTCCTACGAGCAGTACTTC.